This is a list of T cell receptor beta chains from one sample in a study of blood T cell repertoires in COVID-19. Generated by immunoSEQ multiplex PCR, the TCRdb table keeps only in-frame clones and is missing some. The sample yields nearly 95,000 clones, more than 65% seen once. The specimen sequenced was peripheral blood. The receptors were sampled from a human donor in a cohort sampled during active COVID-19. CDR3s include the opening cysteine and the closing phenylalanine or tryptophan.

>TRBV10-3
CAISAHVMNTEAFF
>TRBV19
CASSSTGNYEQYF
>TRBV24-1
CATSDAGTGGLGEQYF
>TRBV30
CAWSRGGQGPLNYGYTF
>TRBV3-1/TRBV3-2
CASSQGTGIRETQYF
>TRBV10-2
CACRRWALDGELFF
>TRBV2
CASGREVFGYTF
>TRBV29-1
CSGLAAETQYF
>TRBV5-1
CASSPGQMAREPQHF
>TRBV7-9
CASSGQLIVSETQYF
>TRBV28
CASSPNLGRSQPQHF
>TRBV5-1
CASSWTSGRSNTQYF
>TRBV2
CASSARTSGNEQFF
>TRBV29-1
CSARQGTSTEAFF
>TRBV3-1/TRBV3-2
CASSHGGTGGYTF
>TRBV4-1
CASSQPGLAGGPRDTGELFF
>TRBV28
CASSLWLGGGFF
>TRBV3-1/TRBV3-2
CASSLGTPLHNEQFF
>TRBV7-2
CASSFQISGNEQFF
>TRBV19
CATTPGLAYNEQFF
>TRBV23-1
CASSQFRLAGGLETQYF
>TRBV27
CASSSTGFYSPLHF
>TRBV24-1
CATSDSEDLTYEQYF
>TRBV27
CASSFTYTDTQYF
>TRBV7-2
CASSLSGTGDGYTF
>TRBV18
CASSPWTRVSYNEQFF